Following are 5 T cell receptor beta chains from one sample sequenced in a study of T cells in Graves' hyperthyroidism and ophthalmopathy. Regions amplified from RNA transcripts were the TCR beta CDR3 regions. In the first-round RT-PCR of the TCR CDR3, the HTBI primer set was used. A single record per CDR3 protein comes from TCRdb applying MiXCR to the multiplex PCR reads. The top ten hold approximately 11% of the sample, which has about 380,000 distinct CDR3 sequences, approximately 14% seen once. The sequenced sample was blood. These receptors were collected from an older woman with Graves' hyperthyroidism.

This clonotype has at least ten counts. The CDR3 loop reads CASSPRWGGTSGTDTQYF. The CDR3 DNA follows: TGTGCCAGCAGCCCCCGCTGGGGGGGGACTAGCGGGACAGATACGCAGTATTTT. The V and J genes are TRBV7-9 and TRBJ2-3, with 12 bases fitting TRBD2. Germline-derived CDR1 and CDR2 are SEHNR and FQNEAQ (reference sequence). The V and J ends lost 5 bases and 3 bases, in that order; junction bases with no gene match: 12. The CDR3 length is 18 residues. The full variable domain, with the rest looked up from reference TRBV7-9 and TRBJ2-3, is DTGVSQNPRHKITKRGQNVTFRCDPISEHNRLYWYRQTLGQGPEFLTYFQNEAQLEKSRLLSDRFSAERPKGSFSTLEIQRTEQGDSAMYLCASSPRWGGTSGTDTQYFGPGTRLTVL.

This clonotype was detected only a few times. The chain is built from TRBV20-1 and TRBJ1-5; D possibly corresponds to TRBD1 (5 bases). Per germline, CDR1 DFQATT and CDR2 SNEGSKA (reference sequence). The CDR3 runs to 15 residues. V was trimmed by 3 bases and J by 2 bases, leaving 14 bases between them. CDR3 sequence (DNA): TGCAGTGCTAGTTTGTCGGGGACCGGCAATCAGCCCCAGCATTTT. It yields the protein CSASLSGTGNQPQHF.

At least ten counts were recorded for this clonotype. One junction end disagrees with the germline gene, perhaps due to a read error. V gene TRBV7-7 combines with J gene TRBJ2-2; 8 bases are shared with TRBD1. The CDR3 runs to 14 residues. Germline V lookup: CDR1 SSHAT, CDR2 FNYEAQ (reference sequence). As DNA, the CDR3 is TGTGCTAGCAGCTCGGACAGGGACACCGGGGAGCTGTTTTTT. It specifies CASSSDRDTGELFF.

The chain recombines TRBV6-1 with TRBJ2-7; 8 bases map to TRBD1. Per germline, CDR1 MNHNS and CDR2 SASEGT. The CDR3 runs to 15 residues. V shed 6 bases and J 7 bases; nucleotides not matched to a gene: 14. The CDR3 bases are TGTGCCAGCAGCCCGGAAAGGGACAGGTCGAGGGAGCAGTACTTC. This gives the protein CASSPERDRSREQYF.

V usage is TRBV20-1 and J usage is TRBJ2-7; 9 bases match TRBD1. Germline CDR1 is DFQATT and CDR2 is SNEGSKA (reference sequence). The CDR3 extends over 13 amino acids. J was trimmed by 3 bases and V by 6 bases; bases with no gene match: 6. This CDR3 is CSANRDRVYEQYF. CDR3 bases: TGCAGTGCAAACCGGGACAGGGTCTACGAGCAGTACTTC.